This T cell receptor (beta chain) was captured in a study of OX40 agonist ivuxolimab in advanced cancers. The wider study: Ivuxolimab is a fully human IgG2 antibody that activates OX40 (CD134). Anti-PD-1, anti-PD-L1 or anti-CTLA-4 therapy given earlier was allowed, and 40% had some.

Trimming pared 0 bases from V and 2 bases from J, leaving 18 bases between. Germline CDR1 SGHRS, CDR2 YFSETQ. The CDR3 is 17 residues long. The protocol was immunoSEQ multiplex PCR, while the TCRdb copy is restricted to in-frame clones and leaves out a portion. The profile shows 77,000 or so clones, 85% to 90% of them singletons. Blood sampling was done at baseline, cycle 4 day 1, and cycle 7 day 1. This material consisted of CD4+ or CD8+ T cells sorted from blood, taken in a trial of the OX40 agonist ivuxolimab. The sequence was collected from an adult with an advanced solid tumor such as melanoma, head and neck, liver or kidney cancer. V is TRBV5-1 and J is TRBJ2-7; D is ambiguous. The CDR3 protein is CASSLVASAGIPYEQYF. The CDR3, as DNA: TGCGCCAGCAGCTTGGTGGCCTCGGCAGGTATTCCCTACGAGCAGTACTTC.